This T cell receptor (beta chain) was found in a study of blood T cell repertoires in COVID-19 (dated by TCRdb to the early 2020s). Broadly, across the study: Samples from collaborators originated in the United States, Italy and Spain and spanned both the acute and convalescent phases of COVID-19. The dataset comprised deeply sampled blood TCRbeta repertoires from subjects exposed to, actively infected with, or recovered from COVID-19. The prospective study material was composed of cDNA or gDNA derived from T cells, B-cell-depleted T cells, or PBMCs. A freely available public database, intended as a resource for researchers studying the immune response to SARS-CoV-2, is where the repertoires were released. Samples were obtained from the ongoing ImmuneRACE study (first 160 participants) and from some 1,200 subjects provided by 6 global collaborators. The sample metadata nearly always contained a de-identified subject ID, COVID-19 status, age in years and sex. HLA class I and class II types, where available, came from metadata supplied by the sample provider rather than from assay-based typing. The study at large found these results: The quantity of clinical and demographic metadata differed by source and by participant and was supplied without curation.

Collaborating institutions collected whole blood in K2EDTA tubes following their own protocols. For TCRbeta analysis, collaborator samples were shipped as frozen whole blood, as isolated PBMCs, or as DNA extracted from either sample type. TCRbeta CDR3 regions were amplified from genomic DNA by means of the immunoSEQ Assay, a bias-controlled multiplex PCR. In the source study's methods: Nucleated cell counts per sample were estimated from amplification of reference gene primers within the assay. To quantify the absolute abundance of each unique TCRbeta CDR3 rearrangement, sequence reads were collapsed and filtered. For each sample, productive Simpson clonality was calculated as the square root of Simpson's diversity index over productive rearrangements. TCRdb retrieved this table from immuneACCESS and kept in-frame rearrangements only. Not all clones are present; in checked studies, unresolved V genes account for under half, and no reason is known for the remainder. D and trimming come from the DNA, and the V and J calls and clone size come from that table. This sample holds around 200,000 clones; about nine tenths were observed only once. In total, the top ten clones hold around 2.2% of the sample.

Comment on this clone: Its antigen remains unidentified. Base quality data are lacking; no much larger clone is found one base away.

The germline V and J ends show losses of 3 bases and 0 bases respectively, and no gene match explains 4 bases of the junction. The germline V gene provides CDR1 KGHDR and CDR2 SFDVKD. The CDR3, from cysteine to phenylalanine, totals 16 residues. Only CDR3 DNA is held: 48 bases, read in frame from base 1. The material sequenced was peripheral blood. This TCR derives from a woman aged 45-59 years with acute or convalescent COVID-19. Recombination joined TRBV24-1 with TRBJ2-1; a stretch of 7 junction bases matches TRBD1. The CDR3 region has the sequence CATSDGTASSYNEQFF. The base sequence is TGTGCCACCAGTGATGGGACAGCCAGCTCCTACAATGAGCAGTTCTTC.